A few counts support the clone carrying this T cell receptor beta chain. Its target is unknown. For TCRbeta, the library was prepared with unique molecular identifiers. TCRdb reanalysed the PCR reads using MiXCR and keeps one entry per CDR3 protein. The sample contains about 300,000 distinct CDR3 sequences, 10% of which appear only once. This entry belongs to a study of T-cell reconstitution after alpha-beta-depleted transplantation in children. Study-level findings and limits: Several hundred expanded graft clones reportedly gave rise to the alpha-beta T cells present about two months after transplant.

CDR3 length: 16 residues. Trimming stripped 5 bases from V and 5 bases from J, with 20 bases between. Per germline, CDR1 SEHNR and CDR2 FQNEAQ (reference sequence). This material consisted of PBMCs, taken before TCRalphabeta/CD19-depleted stem cell transplant. The rearrangement links TRBV7-9 to TRBJ2-3; tentatively, D is TRBD1 or TRBD2 (5 bases each). This TCR was recovered from a boy in the first two years of life with acute myeloid leukemia, due to receive a stem cell transplant. For the CDR3, the DNA is TGTGCCAGCAGCGCCCGGGACGGCCAATTCGAAGATACGCAGTATTTT. Residues: CASSARDGQFEDTQYF. The full variable domain, rest sourced from reference TRBV7-9 and TRBJ2-3, is DTGVSQNPRHKITKRGQNVTFRCDPISEHNRLYWYRQTLGQGPEFLTYFQNEAQLEKSRLLSDRFSAERPKGSFSTLEIQRTEQGDSAMYLCASSARDGQFEDTQYFGPGTRLTVL.